This TCR beta chain was recorded in a study of CD8 T cells in Susac syndrome. This CDR3 spans 18 amino acids. Trimming took 3 bases from V and 0 from J, leaving 19 bases between them. Germline CDR1 and CDR2: MDHEN and SYDVKM. High-throughput TCR beta sequencing covered peripheral CD8+ and CD4+ T cells. Negative magnetic isolation gave CD8+ and CD4+ cells; FACS enriched CD8+ TEMRA. RNA amounts of roughly 0.5 to 1 ug underwent reverse transcription with random hexamers. Amplification of the TCR beta CDR3 was carried out by immunoSEQ multiplex PCR, which spanned a total of 54 Vbeta and 13 Jbeta segments. MiXCR, run by TCRdb on the immunoSEQ multiplex PCR reads, gives a single entry per CDR3 protein. The table has about 150,000 distinct CDR3 sequences, about 90% seen once.

The sequence was collected from a human donor in good health. This chain links TRBV28 with TRBJ2-3; TRBD1 might be the D (8 bases). Source material: CD4+ T cells from PBMCs. The CDR3 coding sequence is TGTGCCAGCAGTTTCAGACAGGGGAGGGGACCCAGCACAGATACGCAGTATTTT. Amino acids: CASSFRQGRGPSTDTQYF.